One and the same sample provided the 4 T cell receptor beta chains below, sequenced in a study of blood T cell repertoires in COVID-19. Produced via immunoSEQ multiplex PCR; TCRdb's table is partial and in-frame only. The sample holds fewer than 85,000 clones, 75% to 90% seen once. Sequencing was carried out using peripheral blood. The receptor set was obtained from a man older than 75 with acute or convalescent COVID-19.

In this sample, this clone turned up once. CDR3 coding DNA: TGTGCCAGCAGCGAGCAAATCGGGAACTACGAGCAGTACTTC. The encoded protein is CASSEQIGNYEQYF. The J gene is TRBJ2-7, the V gene TRBV9; D perhaps matches TRBD2 (5 bases). The germline V gene has CDR1 SGDLS and CDR2 YYNGEE. Trimming removed 3 bases from V and 3 bases from J, with 13 bases in between. The CDR3 runs to 14 residues.

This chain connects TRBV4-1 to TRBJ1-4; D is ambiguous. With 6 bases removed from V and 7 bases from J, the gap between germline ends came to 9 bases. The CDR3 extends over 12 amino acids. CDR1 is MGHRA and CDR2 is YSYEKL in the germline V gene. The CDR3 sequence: CASSREFEKLFF. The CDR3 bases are TGCGCCAGCAGTCGGGAGTTTGAAAAACTGTTTTTT.

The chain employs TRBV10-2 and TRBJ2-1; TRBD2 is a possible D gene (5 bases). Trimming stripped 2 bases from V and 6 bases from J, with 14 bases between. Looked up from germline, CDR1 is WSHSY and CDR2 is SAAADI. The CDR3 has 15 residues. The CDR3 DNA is TGCGCCAGCAGTGAGAGGGTAGCGACCGTCAATGAGCAGTTCTTC. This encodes CASSERVATVNEQFF.

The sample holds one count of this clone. The CDR3 spells CASSGEGYNSPLHF. As DNA, the CDR3 is TGTGCCAGCAGTGGTGAGGGATATAATTCACCCCTCCACTTT. The V gene is TRBV2, the J gene TRBJ1-6; D is unclear. The CDR3 extends over 14 amino acids. CDR1 and CDR2 from the germline V gene are SNHLY and FYNNEI. The ends were cut back, 4 bases at V and 4 bases at J, with 8 bases in the middle.